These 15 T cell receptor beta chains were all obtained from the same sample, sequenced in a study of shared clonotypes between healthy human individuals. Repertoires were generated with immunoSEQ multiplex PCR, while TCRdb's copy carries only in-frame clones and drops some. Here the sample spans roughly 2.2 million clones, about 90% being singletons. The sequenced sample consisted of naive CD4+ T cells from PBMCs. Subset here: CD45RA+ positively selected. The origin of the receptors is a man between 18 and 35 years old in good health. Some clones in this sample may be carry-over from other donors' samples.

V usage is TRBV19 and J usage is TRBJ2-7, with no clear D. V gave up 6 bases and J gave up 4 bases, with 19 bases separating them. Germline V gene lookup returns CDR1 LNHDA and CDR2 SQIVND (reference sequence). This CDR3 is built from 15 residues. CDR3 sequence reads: CASSDDRADLYEQYF. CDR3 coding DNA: TGTGCCAGTAGCGACGACCGGGCGGATCTATACGAGCAGTACTTC. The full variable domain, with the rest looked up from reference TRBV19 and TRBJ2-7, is DGGITQSPKYLFRKEGQNVTLSCEQNLNHDAMYWYRQDPGQGLRLIYYSQIVNDFQKGDIAEGYSVSREKKESFPLTVTSAQKNPTAFYLCASSDDRADLYEQYFGPGTRLTVT.

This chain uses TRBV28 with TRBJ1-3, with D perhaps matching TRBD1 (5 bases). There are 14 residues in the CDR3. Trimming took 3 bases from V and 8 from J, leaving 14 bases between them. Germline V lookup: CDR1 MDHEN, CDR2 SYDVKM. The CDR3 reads CASSLGLVPDTIYF. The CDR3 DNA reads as TGTGCCAGCAGTTTGGGACTGGTACCGGACACCATATATTTT.

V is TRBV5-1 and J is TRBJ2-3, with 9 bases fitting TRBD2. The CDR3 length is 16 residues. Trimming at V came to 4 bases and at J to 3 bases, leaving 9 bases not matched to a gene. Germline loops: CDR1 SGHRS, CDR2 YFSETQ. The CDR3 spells CASSEGLAPPTDTQYF. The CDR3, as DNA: TGCGCCAGCAGCGAGGGACTAGCCCCGCCAACAGATACGCAGTATTTT.

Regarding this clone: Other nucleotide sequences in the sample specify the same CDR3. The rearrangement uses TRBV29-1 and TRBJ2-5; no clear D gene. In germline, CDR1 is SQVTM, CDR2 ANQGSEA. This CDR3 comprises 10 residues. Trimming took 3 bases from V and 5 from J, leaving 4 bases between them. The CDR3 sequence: CSVERETQYF. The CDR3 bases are TGCAGCGTTGAGCGGGAGACCCAGTACTTC.

The CDR3: CASSFNRGPTYEQYF. The CDR3 DNA follows: TGCGCCAGCAGCTTTAACAGGGGGCCGACCTACGAGCAGTACTTC. The gene calls are TRBV5-1 and TRBJ2-7; 9 bases fit TRBD1. The CDR3 extends over 15 amino acids. In germline, CDR1 is SGHRS, CDR2 YFSETQ. J was trimmed by 2 bases and V by 2 bases; bases with no gene match: 5.

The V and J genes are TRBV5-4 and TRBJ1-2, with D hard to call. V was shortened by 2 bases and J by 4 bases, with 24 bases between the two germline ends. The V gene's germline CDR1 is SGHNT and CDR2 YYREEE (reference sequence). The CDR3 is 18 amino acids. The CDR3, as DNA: TGTGCCAGCAGCTTCCCATGGGCCGGTTCCGACTACCCCTATGGCTACACCTTC. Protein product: CASSFPWAGSDYPYGYTF.

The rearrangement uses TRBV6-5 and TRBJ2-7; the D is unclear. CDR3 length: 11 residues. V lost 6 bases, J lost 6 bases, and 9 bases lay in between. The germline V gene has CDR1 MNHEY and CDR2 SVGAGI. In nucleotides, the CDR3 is TGTGCCAGCAGGGCACCCGGCGAGCAGTACTTC. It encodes CASRAPGEQYF.

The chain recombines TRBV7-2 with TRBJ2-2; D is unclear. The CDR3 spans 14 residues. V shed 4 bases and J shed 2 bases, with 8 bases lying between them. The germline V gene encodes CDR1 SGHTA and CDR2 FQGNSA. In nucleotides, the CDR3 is TGTGCCAGCAGCTCTGTAGCTAACACCGGGGAGCTGTTTTTT. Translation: CASSSVANTGELFF.

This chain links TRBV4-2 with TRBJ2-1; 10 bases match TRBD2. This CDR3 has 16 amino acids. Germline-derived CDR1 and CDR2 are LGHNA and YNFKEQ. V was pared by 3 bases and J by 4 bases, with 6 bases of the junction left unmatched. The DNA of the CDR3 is TGTGCCAGCAGCCAGAGAGGACTAGCGGTTTACAATGAGCAGTTCTTC. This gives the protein CASSQRGLAVYNEQFF.

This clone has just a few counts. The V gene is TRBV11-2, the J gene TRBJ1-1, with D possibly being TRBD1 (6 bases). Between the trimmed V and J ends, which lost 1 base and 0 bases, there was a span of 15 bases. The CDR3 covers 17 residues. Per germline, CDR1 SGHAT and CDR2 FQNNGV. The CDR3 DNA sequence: TGTGCCAGCAGCTTAGCGGTCAACAGGGTACTGAACACTGAAGCTTTCTTT. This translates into CASSLAVNRVLNTEAFF.

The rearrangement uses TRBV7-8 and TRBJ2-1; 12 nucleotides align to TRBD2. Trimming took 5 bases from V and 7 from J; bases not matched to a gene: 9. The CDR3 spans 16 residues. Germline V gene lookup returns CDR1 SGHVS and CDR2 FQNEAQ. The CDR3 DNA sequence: TGTGCCAGCAGCCATCTAGCGGGAGGGCCACTTAATGAGCAGTTCTTC. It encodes CASSHLAGGPLNEQFF.

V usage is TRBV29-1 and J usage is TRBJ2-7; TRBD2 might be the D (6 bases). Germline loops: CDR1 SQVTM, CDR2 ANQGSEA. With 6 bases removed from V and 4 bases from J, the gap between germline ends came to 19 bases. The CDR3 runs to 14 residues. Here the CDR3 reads CSVALLGGGYEQYF. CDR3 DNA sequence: TGCAGCGTCGCTCTCCTGGGGGGTGGATACGAGCAGTACTTC.

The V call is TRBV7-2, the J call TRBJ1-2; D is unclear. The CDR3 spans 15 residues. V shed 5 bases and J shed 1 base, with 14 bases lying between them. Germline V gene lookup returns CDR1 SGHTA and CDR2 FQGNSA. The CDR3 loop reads CASSQVVLGNYGYTF. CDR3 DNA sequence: TGTGCCAGCAGCCAAGTAGTATTGGGTAACTATGGCTACACCTTC.

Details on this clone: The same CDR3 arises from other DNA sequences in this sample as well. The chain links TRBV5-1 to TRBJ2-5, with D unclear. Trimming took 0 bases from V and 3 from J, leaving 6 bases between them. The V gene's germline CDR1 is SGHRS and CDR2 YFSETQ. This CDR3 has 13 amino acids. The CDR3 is CASSLGGKETQYF. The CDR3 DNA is TGCGCCAGCAGCTTGGGCGGCAAAGAGACCCAGTACTTC.

CDR3 sequence (DNA): TGTGCCAGCAGCGGACAGGGGAGGAATGAGCAGTTCTTC. Protein: CASSGQGRNEQFF. The gene calls are TRBV2 and TRBJ2-1; TRBD1 matches at 9 bases. The junction had 4 bases not matched to a gene; V was cut back by 6 bases and J by 7 bases. The CDR3 has 13 amino acids. Germline CDR1 is SNHLY and CDR2 is FYNNEI. Full variable domain (rest looked up from reference TRBV2 and TRBJ2-1): EPEVTQTPSHQVTQMGQEVILRCVPISNHLYFYWYRQILGQKVEFLVSFYNNEISEKSEIFDDQFSVERPDGSNFTLKIRSTKLEDSAMYFCASSGQGRNEQFFGPGTRLTVL.